This T cell receptor (beta chain) was captured in a study of blood T cell repertoires in COVID-19 (dated by TCRdb to the early 2020s). General notes on the study: Collaborator samples came from the United States, Italy and Spain and covered acute and convalescent phases of COVID-19. The samples were drawn from the first 160 participants of the ongoing ImmuneRACE study and from over 950 subjects provided by 6 global collaborators. The dataset comprised deeply sampled blood TCRbeta repertoires from subjects exposed to, actively infected with, or recovered from COVID-19. The prospective study material was composed of cDNA or gDNA derived from T cells, B-cell-depleted T cells, or PBMCs. The repertoires were released in a freely available public database meant as a resource for research on the immune response to SARS-CoV-2. Nearly every sample came with metadata listing a de-identified subject ID, COVID-19 status, age in years and sex. HLA class I and class II types, where available, came from metadata supplied by the sample provider rather than from assay-based typing.

At the junction V is shortened by 1 base and J by 1 base; bases outside the gene matches: 10. Spanning cysteine to phenylalanine, the CDR3 consists of 17 amino acids. Solely the CDR3 DNA is kept, with 51 bases framed from the first base. The germline V gene sets CDR1 to SGHVS and CDR2 to FNYEAQ. Study-wide findings and limitations: Clinical and demographic metadata were provided uncurated, with the amount varying by source and participant.

For this clone: The clone's antigen remains unknown. Base-call qualities are not available, and no considerably larger clone is one nucleotide away.

Enrolling through a virtual design, the prospective study's participants ranged in age from about 18 to 89 years and lived across more than 20 United States geographic areas. Cohort assignment in the prospective study relied on participant-reported clinical history from a screening survey and a study questionnaire. Each participant in the prospective study had whole blood, serum and a nasopharyngeal or oropharyngeal swab collected by mobile phlebotomists. Prospective study participants could optionally give additional blood draws and questionnaires over an approximately 2-month period. Before DNA extraction, prospective study blood samples were shipped either frozen or at room temperature. TCRbeta CDR3 regions were amplified from genomic DNA by means of the immunoSEQ Assay, a bias-controlled multiplex PCR. Concerning the study's data processing: Within the assay, amplification of reference gene primers was used to estimate how many nucleated cells each sample contained. To quantify the absolute abundance of each unique TCRbeta CDR3 rearrangement, sequence reads were collapsed and filtered. For each sample, productive Simpson clonality was calculated as the square root of Simpson's diversity index across productive rearrangements. TCRdb provides this immuneACCESS table in a form limited to in-frame rearrangements. Some clones are lacking; in checked studies, under half of them reflect an unresolved V gene, and why the rest are absent is not known. D and trimming come from the DNA, and the V and J calls and clone size come from that table. In all, the sample holds around 85,000 clones, and around 88% of those were seen once. 1% to 1.5% of the sample is taken by the ten largest.

The TCR was taken from a woman in her fifties or sixties with acute COVID-19. Recombination joined TRBV7-6 with TRBJ2-7; a stretch of 7 junction bases matches TRBD2. The sequenced sample consisted of PBMCs or T cells enriched from blood (not recorded which). The DNA sequence follows: TGTGCCAGCAGCTTAGGGTCCTGGGCGGGGGAGTCCTACGAGCAGTACTTC. Translated, this is CASSLGSWAGESYEQYF. With the portions outside the CDR3 filled from the reference TRBV7-6 and TRBJ2-7 genes, the complete variable region becomes GAGVSQSPRYKVTKRGQDVALRCDPISGHVSLYWYRQALGQGPEFLTYFNYEAQQDKSGLPNDRFSAERPEGSISTLTIQRTEQRDSAMYRCASSLGSWAGESYEQYFGPGTRLTVT.